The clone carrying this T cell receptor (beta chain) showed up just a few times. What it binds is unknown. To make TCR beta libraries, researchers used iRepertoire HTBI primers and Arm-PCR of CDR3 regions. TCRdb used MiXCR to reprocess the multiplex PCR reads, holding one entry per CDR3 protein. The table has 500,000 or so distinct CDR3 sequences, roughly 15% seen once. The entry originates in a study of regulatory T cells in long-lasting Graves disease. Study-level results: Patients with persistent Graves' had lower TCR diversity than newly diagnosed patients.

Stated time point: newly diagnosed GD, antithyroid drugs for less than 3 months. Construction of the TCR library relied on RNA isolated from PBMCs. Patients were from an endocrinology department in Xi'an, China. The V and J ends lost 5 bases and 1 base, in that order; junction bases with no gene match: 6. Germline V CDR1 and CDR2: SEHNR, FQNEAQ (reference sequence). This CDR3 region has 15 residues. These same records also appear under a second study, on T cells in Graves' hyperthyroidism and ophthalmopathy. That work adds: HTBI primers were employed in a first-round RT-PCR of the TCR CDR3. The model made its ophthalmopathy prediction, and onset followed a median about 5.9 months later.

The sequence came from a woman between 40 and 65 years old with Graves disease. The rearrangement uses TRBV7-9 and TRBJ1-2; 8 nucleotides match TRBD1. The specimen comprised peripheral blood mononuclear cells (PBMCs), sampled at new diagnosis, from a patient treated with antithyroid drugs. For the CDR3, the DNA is TGTGCCAGCAGCCTGGACAGGGAATATAACTATGGCTACACCTTC. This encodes CASSLDREYNYGYTF.